This T cell receptor beta chain was found in a study of shared clonotypes between healthy human individuals (dated by TCRdb to about 2020). About the study as a whole: A couple of women and a few men aged 18 to 49 years were included in the cohort. Leukapheresis yielded between about 0.85 and 10 billion PBMCs per donor. Libraries were prepared and TCR repertoires were sequenced by different laboratories using diverse techniques, in order to increase sequencing depth and limit assay-specific biases. Blood TCR repertoires of a handful of healthy adults were deeply sequenced to estimate repertoire size and the extent of clonotype sharing between individuals. For each donor, three plates each were used for CD4 naive and CD4 memory, two plates were used for CD8 naive, and one plate was used for CD8 memory. Findings and caveats that apply to the study as a whole: Clonotypes shared by all four sorted-subset donors showed higher generation probabilities than non-shared clonotypes. Sharing across four donors was observed for approximately 5% of naive CD4, less than 4% of naive CD8, 2% to 2.5% of memory CD4, and around 0.44% of memory CD8 clonotypes. Only blood was sampled, and tissue TCR repertoires likely differ from those in blood. Naive subsets generally had larger estimated clonotype richness than memory subsets. The small number of donors limited the genetic and exposure-history diversity represented. Even with the large sequencing depth, rarefaction of the sorted-subset datasets indicated that sequencing was incomplete. Pairwise subsampling led to the expectation that sequencing depth would affect the degree of clonotype sharing among donors.

Using the deep immunoSEQ assay, multiplex PCR amplified TCR CDR3 regions from genomic DNA. Genomic DNA extracted from each cell subset was distributed evenly over all wells of several immunoSEQ 96-well plates, and each plate served as one replicate. For sorted subsets, each replicate PCR was loaded with roughly 190 ng genomic DNA, equivalent to 32,000 or so T cell genomes. Purified libraries were quantified with a Qubit 3.0 fluorometer, sized on a Bioanalyzer 2100, and re-quantified with the KAPA Library Quantification kit. Every immunoSEQ 96-well plate was sequenced on a dedicated single-read 150-cycle Illumina NextSeq 550 flow cell. The study's processing was this. Because the immunoSEQ output included only junctional sequences and no quality scores, the filtering could not be the same as the filtering used for full-length reads. Sequences were annotated with PyIR, a Python wrapper for IgBLAST v1.9, using IMGT germline references to assign V/J genes and CDR3. Reads were filtered out if the reads had weak V/J assignments (E-value above 1e-6), no CDR3, stop codons, out-of-frame junctions, or ambiguous translated residues. V3J clonotypes were defined as sequences sharing the same inferred V gene, J gene, and CDR3 amino acid sequence. Percentage overlap between repertoires was calculated by dividing the number of shared unique clonotypes by the size of the smaller repertoire. Repertoire richness was assessed with RTK rarefaction, the Chao1 estimator, and Recon v2.1 estimates of unobserved clonotypes. For all TCRbeta clonotypes obtained by the gDNA method from a handful of donors, generation probabilities were computed with OLGA. Drawn from immuneACCESS, this table holds only the in-frame rearrangements with V and J called that TCRdb kept. Clones are partly lost; checked studies trace under half to an unresolved V gene and leave the rest unexplained. That table furnishes V, J and clone size, whereas the DNA furnished D and trimming. This sample has about 2.3 million clones in its table, and under 95% of those were observed once. More than 0.35% of the sample comes from the top ten.

Comments on this clone: The antigen it binds to is not known. No per-base quality is available; no much larger clone lies one base away.

Healthy HIV-negative adults with no recently reported acute infections or vaccinations were included as donors. All donors were Caucasian adults living in Nashville, Tennessee, USA. CD4+ T cells were enriched by magnetic negative selection; naive cells were then positively selected on CD45RA, and the negative fraction formed the memory subset. After blood collection by leukapheresis, PBMCs were isolated using Ficoll-Histopaque density gradient centrifugation and then cryopreserved in the vapor phase of liquid nitrogen. Purity and quantity of every magnetically sorted T cell population were checked by analytical flow cytometry. Genomic DNA was isolated from every sorted fraction and measured by UV absorbance on a Nanodrop 2000c. According to the germline V gene, CDR1 reads SGHVS and CDR2 reads FNYEAQ. The CDR3 covers 19 residues, taking in both the cysteine and the phenylalanine. The DNA shown is the 57-base CDR3, in frame from base 1. Trimming removed 6 bases from V and 2 bases from J, leaving 29 bases between the germline ends.

The chain couples TRBV7-6 to TRBJ2-7, with TRBD1 tentatively as D gene (6 bases match). The specimen sequenced was naive CD4+ T cells from PBMCs. Interpreted using the paper, the cell subset or site label stands for: CD45RA+ positively selected. The TCR originated in a man aged 18 to 29 in good health. Some clones in this sample may be carry-over from other donors' samples. The DNA reads as follows: TGTGCCAGCAGACACAAGGTTTGGCAGGGGCTAAAAGGGGCCTACGAGCAGTACTTC. Its product reads: CASRHKVWQGLKGAYEQYF. Beyond the CDR3, the reference TRBV7-6 and TRBJ2-7 genes provide the residues; the full variable domain reads: GAGVSQSPRYKVTKRGQDVALRCDPISGHVSLYWYRQALGQGPEFLTYFNYEAQQDKSGLPNDRFSAERPEGSISTLTIQRTEQRDSAMYRCASRHKVWQGLKGAYEQYFGPGTRLTVT.